Following are 21 T cell receptor beta chains from one sample sequenced in a study of T cell responses to AZD1222 COVID-19 vaccine. Sequenced by immunoSEQ multiplex PCR; TCRdb stores in-frame clones only, minus some. The sample shows 100,000 to 150,000 clones, just under 95% of them seen only once. The source was peripheral blood, collected on day 0 of AZD1222 vaccination. These receptors were obtained from an adult in good health.

The V and J genes are TRBV19 and TRBJ1-1; possibly TRBD1 for D (6 bases). The CDR3 is made up of 14 amino acids. Germline assignment: CDR1 LNHDA and CDR2 SQIVND (reference sequence). Trimming pared 4 bases from V and 7 bases from J, leaving 16 bases between. CDR3 DNA sequence: TGTGCCAGTAGTACAGGACAGACCCACGGTGAAGCTTTCTTT. Encoded protein: CASSTGQTHGEAFF.

Note on this clone: The junction departs from the called germline gene at one end, perhaps through a read error. The genes are TRBV5-5 and TRBJ2-1; TRBD1 might be the D (6 bases). CDR1 and CDR2 (germline): SGHKS, YYEKEE (reference sequence). The CDR3 covers 15 residues. The CDR3 loop reads CASTLGAGNGNEQFF. CDR3 DNA: TGTGCCAGCACCTTGGGGGCAGGTAACGGTAATGAGCAGTTCTTC.

V is TRBV15 and J is TRBJ1-5; no firm D call. V lost 1 base and J lost 4, with 14 bases in between. Germline CDR1 is LNHNV and CDR2 is YYDKDF (reference sequence). The CDR3 loop spans 16 amino acids. Written as DNA, the CDR3 is TGTGCCACCAGCAGAGGATACGGGCAGACAAATCAGCCCCAGCATTTT. This translates into CATSRGYGQTNQPQHF.

CDR3 bases: TGTGCCAGCAGTGAGCATCAGGGGTTGTACGCTGAAGCTTTCTTT. Translating gives CASSEHQGLYAEAFF. The V and J genes are TRBV25-1 and TRBJ1-1, with D possibly TRBD1 on 6 matching bases. V lost 3 bases and J lost 6, with 17 bases in between. From germline, CDR1 is MGHDK and CDR2 SYGVNS. CDR3 length: 15 amino acids.

The chain links TRBV7-8 to TRBJ2-4, with a weak D call TRBD1 (5 bases). This CDR3 is 15 amino acids long. Trimming cost V 6 bases and J 1 base, with 13 bases left between them. Germline loops: CDR1 SGHVS, CDR2 FQNEAQ. CDR3 nucleotides: TGTGCCAGCAGGCCAACCAGGGATGCCAAAAACATTCAGTACTTC. Encoded protein: CASRPTRDAKNIQYF.

The chain has TRBV20-1 and TRBJ2-3; possibly TRBD2 for D (5 bases). V was trimmed by 6 bases and J by 10 bases, leaving 14 bases between them. Germline-derived CDR1 and CDR2 are DFQATT and SNEGSKA (reference sequence). The CDR3 sequence is 11 residues long. The CDR3 region is CSAHVSRAQYF. In DNA, the CDR3 is TGCAGTGCCCATGTCTCGCGGGCGCAGTATTTT.

The chain uses TRBV30 and TRBJ1-5; possibly TRBD1 for D (5 bases). Trimming shortened V by 3 bases and J by 2 bases, and 8 bases separated the two germline ends. The germline V gene encodes CDR1 GTSNPN and CDR2 SVGIG (reference sequence). CDR3 length: 13 amino acids. The CDR3 DNA follows: TGTGCCTGGAGCAGGGTAGGCAATCAGCCCCAGCATTTT. Protein sequence: CAWSRVGNQPQHF.

J is TRBJ2-7 and V is TRBV2; 7 nucleotides align to TRBD1. This CDR3 contains 14 residues. Germline V gene sequence: CDR1 SNHLY, CDR2 FYNNEI. J gave up 12 bases and V 10 bases, and 21 bases lay outside the gene matches. The CDR3 sequence: CATFPEGQAKGLYF. DNA of the CDR3: TGTGCCACCTTCCCCGAAGGACAGGCCAAAGGTTTGTACTTC. The whole variable domain, remainder taken from reference TRBV2 and TRBJ2-7, is EPEVTQTPSHQVTQMGQEVILRCVPISNHLYFYWYRQILGQKVEFLVSFYNNEISEKSEIFDDQFSVERPDGSNFTLKIRSTKLEDSAMYFCATFPEGQAKGLYFGPGTRLTVT.

The chain joins TRBV15 to TRBJ2-7; D unclear. Deletions cut 1 base from V and 2 bases from J, with 6 bases between. The germline V gene has CDR1 LNHNV and CDR2 YYDKDF (reference sequence). The CDR3 has 13 residues. CDR3 in amino acids: CATSRVGTYEQYF. In DNA, the CDR3 is TGTGCCACCAGCAGAGTGGGGACCTACGAGCAGTACTTC.

V and J are TRBV28 and TRBJ2-7; TRBD2 matches 7 bases. The junction had 3 bases not matched to a gene; V was cut back by 1 base and J by 0 bases. The CDR3 totals 15 residues. Germline lookup yields CDR1 MDHEN and CDR2 SYDVKM. CDR3 coding DNA: TGTGCCAGCAGTTTATTTTTAGCGGGCTCCTACGAGCAGTACTTC. Residues: CASSLFLAGSYEQYF.

The rearrangement links TRBV10-1 to TRBJ2-2, with 7 bases aligning to TRBD2. In germline, CDR1 is WNHNN, CDR2 SYGVQD (reference sequence). With 9 bases clipped from V and 2 bases from J, the junction kept 15 bases outside the gene matches. The CDR3 runs to 17 residues. The CDR3 is CARRRVEASGNTGELFF. Written as DNA, the CDR3 is TGCGCCAGACGCCGGGTCGAGGCTAGCGGTAACACCGGGGAGCTGTTTTTT.

J is TRBJ2-1 and V is TRBV7-9; a possible D gene is TRBD1 (5 bases). From germline, CDR1 is SEHNR and CDR2 FQNEAQ (reference sequence). Trimming took 3 bases from V and 6 from J, leaving 12 bases between them. The CDR3 loop spans 14 amino acids. The CDR3 region is CASSFQGSGNEQFF. In nucleotides, the CDR3 is TGTGCCAGCAGCTTCCAGGGCTCTGGCAATGAGCAGTTCTTC.

This clone appeared a single time. The V gene is TRBV28, the J gene TRBJ2-5; tentatively, D is TRBD1 (5 bases). The CDR3 loop spans 16 amino acids. Looked up from germline, CDR1 is MDHEN and CDR2 is SYDVKM. V gave up 5 bases and J gave up 4 bases, with 20 bases separating them. The CDR3 sequence: CASSPPGQGIRETQYF. The CDR3 DNA reads as TGTGCCAGCAGTCCCCCCGGGCAGGGTATACGAGAGACCCAGTACTTC.

This rearrangement joins TRBV5-1 to TRBJ2-3, with TRBD1 matching 12 bases. Looked up from germline, CDR1 is SGHRS and CDR2 is YFSETQ. The CDR3 runs 17 residues. J gave up 6 bases and V 4 bases, and 12 bases lay outside the gene matches. The CDR3 DNA sequence: TGCGCCAGCAGCCTGGGGCCGGGACAGGGGGCTCGGGATACGCAGTATTTT. It codes for CASSLGPGQGARDTQYF.

The chain is built from TRBV29-1 and TRBJ1-2; D is undetermined. Trimming took off 5 bases at V and 7 bases at J, with 11 bases between the two ends. The CDR3 loop spans 11 amino acids. Germline V lookup: CDR1 SQVTM, CDR2 ANQGSEA. In nucleotides, the CDR3 is TGCAGCGTTCTGGGCGGTGGTGGCTACACCTTC. Residues: CSVLGGGGYTF.

In this sample, this clone turned up once. The chain has TRBV9 and TRBJ2-3, with 10 bases identical to TRBD2. CDR1 SGDLS and CDR2 YYNGEE come from the germline V gene. Unmatched junction bases numbered 4, after V lost 0 bases and J lost 3 bases. This CDR3 region has 16 residues. CDR3 loop: CASSVEGSGRTDTQYF. The CDR3 nucleotides read TGTGCCAGCAGCGTAGAGGGTAGCGGGAGGACAGATACGCAGTATTTT.

This chain joins TRBV15 and TRBJ1-2; D unresolved. CDR1 and CDR2 from the germline V gene are LNHNV and YYDKDF (reference sequence). V was shortened by 0 bases and J by 1 base, with 6 bases between the two germline ends. The CDR3 is 14 residues long. The CDR3 here is CATSRDPDNYGYTF. CDR3 nucleotides: TGTGCCACCAGCAGAGATCCGGATAACTATGGCTACACCTTC.

V gene TRBV29-1 combines with J gene TRBJ1-1; D gene unclear. This CDR3 has 9 residues. The V and J ends lost 2 bases and 11 bases respectively, with 6 bases between them. Germline lookup yields CDR1 SQVTM and CDR2 ANQGSEA. The CDR3 sequence: CSVESGAFF. The CDR3 coding sequence is TGCAGCGTTGAATCCGGGGCTTTCTTT.

The V call is TRBV19, the J call TRBJ1-1, with 8 bases matching TRBD1. This CDR3 has 13 amino acids. The J segment lost 5 bases and the V segment lost 10 bases, leaving 9 bases of the junction unmatched. The germline V gene encodes CDR1 LNHDA and CDR2 SQIVND (reference sequence). CDR3 in amino acids: CATNDRGWTEAFF. CDR3 DNA sequence: TGTGCCACCAACGACAGGGGTTGGACTGAAGCTTTCTTT.

The chain uses TRBV12-3 or TRBV12-4 and TRBJ1-1, with D possibly TRBD1 on 6 matching bases. The CDR3 contains 13 residues. Trimming cost V 5 bases and J 7 bases, with 14 bases left between them. The CDR3 DNA is TGTGCCAGCAGTCTCCGACAGGCTGGTGAAGCTTTCTTT. Translation gives CASSLRQAGEAFF.

The DNA of the CDR3 is TGCGCCAGCAGCCAAGGGTCAGCTAGTAGCACAGATACGCAGTATTTT. This codes for CASSQGSASSTDTQYF. This rearrangement joins TRBV4-3 to TRBJ2-3; no reliable D call. Germline V gene lookup returns CDR1 LGHNA and CDR2 YSLEER. Trimming left V 1 base short and J 0 bases short, with 11 bases between. The CDR3 extends over 16 amino acids.